This TCR beta chain was sequenced for a study of a mutant IDH1 vaccine in newly diagnosed glioma. As regards this clone: Its antigen is unknown.

As for time point: week 35, safety follow-up. Topical imiquimod accompanied each vaccine dose, which consisted of 300 ug of mutant IDH1 20-mer peptide. Profiling relied on immunoSEQ multiplex PCR, and the TCRdb table lists in-frame clones only, not all of them. This table has just over 65,000 clones, approximately 84% appearing once. V lost 1 base and J 0 bases, leaving 10 bases between the germline ends. Germline CDR1 LGHNA, CDR2 YSLEER. This CDR3 is built from 15 residues. The starting material was PBMCs, obtained from a glioma patient whose treatment included an IDH1 peptide vaccine. The chain is built from TRBV4-3 and TRBJ2-7; D gene unclear. The receptor's source is a man aged 18 to 35 with glioma. CDR3 residues: CASSQGDSVSYEQYF. The DNA for the CDR3 is TGCGCCAGCAGCCAAGGGGATTCGGTCTCCTACGAGCAGTACTTC.